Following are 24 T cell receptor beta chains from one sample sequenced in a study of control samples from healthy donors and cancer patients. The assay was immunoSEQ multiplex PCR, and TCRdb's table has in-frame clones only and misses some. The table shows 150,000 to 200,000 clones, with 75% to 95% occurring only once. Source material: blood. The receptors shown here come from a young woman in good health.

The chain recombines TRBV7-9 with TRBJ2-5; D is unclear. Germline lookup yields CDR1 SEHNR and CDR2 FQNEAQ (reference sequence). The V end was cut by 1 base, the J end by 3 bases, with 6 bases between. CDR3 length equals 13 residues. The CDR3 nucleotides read TGTGCCAGCAGCTTAGTAAGGGAAGAGACCCAGTACTTC. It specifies CASSLVREETQYF.

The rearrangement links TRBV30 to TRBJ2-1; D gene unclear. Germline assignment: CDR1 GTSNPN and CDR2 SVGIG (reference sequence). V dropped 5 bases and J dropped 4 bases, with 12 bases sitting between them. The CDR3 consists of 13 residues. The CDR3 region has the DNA TGTGCCTGGTCGTCCACTACTTACAATGAGCAGTTCTTC. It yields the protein CAWSSTTYNEQFF.

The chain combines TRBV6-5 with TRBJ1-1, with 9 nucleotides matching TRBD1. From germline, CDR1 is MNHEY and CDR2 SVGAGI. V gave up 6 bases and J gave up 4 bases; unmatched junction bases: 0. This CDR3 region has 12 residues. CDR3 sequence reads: CASRTGGTEAFF. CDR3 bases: TGTGCCAGCAGGACAGGGGGCACTGAAGCTTTCTTT.

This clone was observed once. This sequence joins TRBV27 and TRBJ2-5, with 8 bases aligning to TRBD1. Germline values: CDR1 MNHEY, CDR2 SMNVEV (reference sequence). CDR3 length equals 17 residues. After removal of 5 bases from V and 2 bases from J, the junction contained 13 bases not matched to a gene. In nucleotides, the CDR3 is TGTGCCAGCAGTAACTCCGGGACAGGAGGGCCACAAGAGACCCAGTACTTC. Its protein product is CASSNSGTGGPQETQYF.

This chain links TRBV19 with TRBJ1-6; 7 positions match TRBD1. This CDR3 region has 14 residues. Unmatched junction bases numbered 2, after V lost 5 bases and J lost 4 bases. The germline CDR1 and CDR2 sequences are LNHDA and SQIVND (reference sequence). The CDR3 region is CASSPGQYNSPLHF. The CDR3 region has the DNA TGTGCCAGTAGTCCGGGACAGTATAATTCACCCCTCCACTTT.

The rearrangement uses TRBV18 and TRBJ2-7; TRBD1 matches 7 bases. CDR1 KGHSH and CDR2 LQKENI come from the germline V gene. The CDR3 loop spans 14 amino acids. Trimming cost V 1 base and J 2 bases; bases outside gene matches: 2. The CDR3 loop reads CASSPQGATYEQYF. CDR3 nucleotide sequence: TGTGCCAGCTCACCACAGGGGGCGACCTACGAGCAGTACTTC.

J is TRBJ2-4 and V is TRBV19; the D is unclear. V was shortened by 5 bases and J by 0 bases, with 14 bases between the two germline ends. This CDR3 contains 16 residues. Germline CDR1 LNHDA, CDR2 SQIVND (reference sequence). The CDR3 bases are TGTGCCAGTAGTCCCCAGGCACATTTAGCCAAAAACATTCAGTACTTC. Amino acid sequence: CASSPQAHLAKNIQYF.

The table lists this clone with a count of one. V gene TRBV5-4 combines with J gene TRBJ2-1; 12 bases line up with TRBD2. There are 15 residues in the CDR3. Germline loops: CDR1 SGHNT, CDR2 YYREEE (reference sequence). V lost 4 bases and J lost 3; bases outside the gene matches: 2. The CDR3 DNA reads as TGTGCCAGCAGCCTAGCGGGGGGGCTCTACAATGAGCAGTTCTTC. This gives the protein CASSLAGGLYNEQFF.

This CDR3 reads CASSLTSGYSTDTQYF. CDR3 nucleotide sequence: TGCGCCAGCAGCTTGACTAGCGGGTATAGCACAGATACGCAGTATTTT. J is TRBJ2-3 and V is TRBV5-1, with 9 bases that match TRBD2. Germline assignment: CDR1 SGHRS and CDR2 YFSETQ. After removal of 1 base from V and 0 bases from J, the junction contained 3 bases not matched to a gene. The length of the CDR3 is 16 residues. Based on the CDR3 plus reference TRBV5-1 and TRBJ2-3, the full variable domain is KAGVTQTPRYLIKTRGQQVTLSCSPISGHRSVSWYQQTPGQGLQFLFEYFSETQRNKGNFPGRFSGRQFSNSRSEMNVSTLELGDSALYLCASSLTSGYSTDTQYFGPGTRLTVL.

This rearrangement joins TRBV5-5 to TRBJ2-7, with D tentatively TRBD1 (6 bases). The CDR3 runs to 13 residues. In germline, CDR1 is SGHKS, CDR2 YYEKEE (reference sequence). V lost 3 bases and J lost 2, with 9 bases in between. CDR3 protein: CASSYRDAYEQYF. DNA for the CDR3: TGTGCCAGCAGCTACAGGGACGCCTACGAGCAGTACTTC.

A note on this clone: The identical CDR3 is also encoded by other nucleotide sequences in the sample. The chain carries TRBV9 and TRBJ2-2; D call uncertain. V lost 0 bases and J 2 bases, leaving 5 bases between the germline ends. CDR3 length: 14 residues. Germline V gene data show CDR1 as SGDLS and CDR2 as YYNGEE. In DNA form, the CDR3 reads TGTGCCAGCAGCGTAGTGTCAAACACCGGGGAGCTGTTTTTT. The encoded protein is CASSVVSNTGELFF.

CDR3 DNA: TGTGCCAGCAGCCCTAGCGGGACTAGCACAGATACGCAGTATTTT. It codes for CASSPSGTSTDTQYF. The chain combines TRBV7-3 with TRBJ2-3; 9 nucleotides match TRBD2. Unmatched junction bases numbered 3, after V lost 5 bases and J lost 0 bases. Germline V gene lookup returns CDR1 SGHTA and CDR2 FQGTGA. This CDR3 is 15 amino acids long.

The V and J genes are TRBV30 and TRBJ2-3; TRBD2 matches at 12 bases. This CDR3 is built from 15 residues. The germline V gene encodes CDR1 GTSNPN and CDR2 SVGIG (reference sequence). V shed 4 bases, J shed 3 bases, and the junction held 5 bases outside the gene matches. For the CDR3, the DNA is TGTGCCTGGACCCCCGGGACTAGCGGGACAGATACGCAGTATTTT. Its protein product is CAWTPGTSGTDTQYF.

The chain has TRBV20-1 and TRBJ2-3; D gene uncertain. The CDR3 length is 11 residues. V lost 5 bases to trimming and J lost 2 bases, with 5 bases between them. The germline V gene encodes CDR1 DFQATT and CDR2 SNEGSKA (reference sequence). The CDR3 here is CSAYHTDTQYF. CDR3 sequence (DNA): TGCAGTGCTTACCACACAGATACGCAGTATTTT.

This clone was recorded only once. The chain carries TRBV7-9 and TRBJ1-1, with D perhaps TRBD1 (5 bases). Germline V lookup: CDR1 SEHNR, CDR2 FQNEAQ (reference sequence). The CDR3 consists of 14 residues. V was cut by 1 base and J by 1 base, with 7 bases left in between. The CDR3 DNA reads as TGTGCCAGCAGCTTAGGACAGCCGAACACTGAAGCTTTCTTT. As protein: CASSLGQPNTEAFF.

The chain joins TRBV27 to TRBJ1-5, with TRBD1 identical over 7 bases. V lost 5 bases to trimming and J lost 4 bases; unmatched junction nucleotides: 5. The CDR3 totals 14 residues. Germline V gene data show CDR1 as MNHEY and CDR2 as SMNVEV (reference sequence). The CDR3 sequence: CASSGGTANQPQHF. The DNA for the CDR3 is TGTGCCAGCAGTGGGGGGACAGCAAATCAGCCCCAGCATTTT.

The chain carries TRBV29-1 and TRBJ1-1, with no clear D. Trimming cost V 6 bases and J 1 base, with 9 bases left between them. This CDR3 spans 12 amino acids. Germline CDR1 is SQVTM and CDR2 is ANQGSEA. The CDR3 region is CSVEHPNTEAFF. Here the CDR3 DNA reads TGCAGCGTAGAGCACCCGAACACTGAAGCTTTCTTT.

In DNA form, the CDR3 reads TGTGCCAGTAGTATAGCCGGGACAGGGAGGGCCTCCGAGCAGTACTTC. It is translated as CASSIAGTGRASEQYF. This chain connects TRBV19 to TRBJ2-7, with 9 bases aligning to TRBD1. V trimming: 1 base; J trimming: 6 bases; junction bases outside the gene matches: 10. Germline V lookup: CDR1 LNHDA, CDR2 SQIVND (reference sequence). The CDR3 runs to 16 residues. The variable domain in full, completed from reference TRBV19 and TRBJ2-7, reads DGGITQSPKYLFRKEGQNVTLSCEQNLNHDAMYWYRQDPGQGLRLIYYSQIVNDFQKGDIAEGYSVSREKKESFPLTVTSAQKNPTAFYLCASSIAGTGRASEQYFGPGTRLTVT.

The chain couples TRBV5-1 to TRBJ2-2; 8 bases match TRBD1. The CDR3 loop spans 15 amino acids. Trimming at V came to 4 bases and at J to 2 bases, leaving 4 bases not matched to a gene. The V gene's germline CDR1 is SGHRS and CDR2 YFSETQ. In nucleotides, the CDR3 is TGCGCCAGCAGCATCGGACAGGGAAACACCGGGGAGCTGTTTTTT. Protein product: CASSIGQGNTGELFF. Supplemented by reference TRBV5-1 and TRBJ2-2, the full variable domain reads KAGVTQTPRYLIKTRGQQVTLSCSPISGHRSVSWYQQTPGQGLQFLFEYFSETQRNKGNFPGRFSGRQFSNSRSEMNVSTLELGDSALYLCASSIGQGNTGELFFGEGSRLTVL.

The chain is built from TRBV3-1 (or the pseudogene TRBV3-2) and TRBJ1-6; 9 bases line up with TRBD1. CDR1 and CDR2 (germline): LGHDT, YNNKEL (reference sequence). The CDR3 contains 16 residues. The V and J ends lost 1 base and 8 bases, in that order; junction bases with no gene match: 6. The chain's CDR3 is CASSQGGQGRYSPLHF. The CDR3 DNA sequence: TGTGCCAGCAGCCAAGGGGGACAGGGAAGGTATTCACCCCTCCACTTT.

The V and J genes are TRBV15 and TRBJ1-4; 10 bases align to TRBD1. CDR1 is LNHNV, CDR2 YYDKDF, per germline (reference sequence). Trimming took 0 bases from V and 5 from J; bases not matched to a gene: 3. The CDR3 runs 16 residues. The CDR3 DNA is TGTGCCACCAGCAGAGATTCGACAGGGGGCAATGAAAAACTGTTTTTT. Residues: CATSRDSTGGNEKLFF.

Here the CDR3 DNA reads TGTGCCAGCTCACCACGGACTAGCGGGGGGCCGGTCAATGAGCAGTTCTTC. Encoded protein: CASSPRTSGGPVNEQFF. This chain links TRBV18 with TRBJ2-1, with TRBD2 matching 14 bases. This CDR3 is 17 amino acids long. J gave up 6 bases and V 1 base, and 5 bases lay outside the gene matches. Germline V gene lookup returns CDR1 KGHSH and CDR2 LQKENI.

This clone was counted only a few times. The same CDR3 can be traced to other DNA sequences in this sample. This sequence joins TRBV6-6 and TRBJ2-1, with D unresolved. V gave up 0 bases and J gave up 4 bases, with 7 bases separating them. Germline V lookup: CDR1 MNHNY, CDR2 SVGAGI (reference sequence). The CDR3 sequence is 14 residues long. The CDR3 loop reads CASSYSLEYNEQFF. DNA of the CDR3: TGTGCCAGCAGTTACTCCCTAGAGTACAATGAGCAGTTCTTC.

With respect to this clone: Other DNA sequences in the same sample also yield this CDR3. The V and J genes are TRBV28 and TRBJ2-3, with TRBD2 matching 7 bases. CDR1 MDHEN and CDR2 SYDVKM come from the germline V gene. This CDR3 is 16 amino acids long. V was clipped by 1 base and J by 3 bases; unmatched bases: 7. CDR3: CASSLFGGSGTDTQYF. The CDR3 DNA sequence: TGTGCCAGCAGTTTATTTGGCGGGAGCGGGACAGATACGCAGTATTTT.